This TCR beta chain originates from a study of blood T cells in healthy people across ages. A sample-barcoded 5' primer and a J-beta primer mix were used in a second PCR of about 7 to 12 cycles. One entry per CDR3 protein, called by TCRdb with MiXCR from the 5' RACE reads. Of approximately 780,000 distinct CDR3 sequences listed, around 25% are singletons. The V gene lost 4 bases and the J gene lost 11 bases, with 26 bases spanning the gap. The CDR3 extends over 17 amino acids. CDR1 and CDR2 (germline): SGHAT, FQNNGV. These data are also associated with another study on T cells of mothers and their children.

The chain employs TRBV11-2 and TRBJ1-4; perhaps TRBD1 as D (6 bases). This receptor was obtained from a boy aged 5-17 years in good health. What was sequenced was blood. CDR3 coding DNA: TGTGCCAGCAGCTCATTTCCTTTAGACAGGCCGGGGCCCAAACTGTTTTTT. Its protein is CASSSFPLDRPGPKLFF.